This T cell receptor beta chain was found in a study of patients and donors after allogeneic stem cell transplantation. The junction had 10 bases not matched to a gene; V was cut back by 3 bases and J by 3 bases. The CDR3 contains 15 residues. Looked up from germline, CDR1 is SQVTM and CDR2 is ANQGSEA. TCRdb re-derived calls from the RT-PCR reads in MiXCR, one entry per CDR3 protein. This sample has 150,000 to 200,000 distinct CDR3 sequences, with over 25% found just once. This receptor was obtained from a human donor who was either an allogeneic HSCT recipient or a stem cell or donor lymphocyte infusion donor (not recorded which). It is not recorded whose cells these are; they may come from a transplant donor. The sample was blood, either unsorted or a sorted T cell fraction (not recorded which). The chain employs TRBV29-1 and TRBJ2-7; 8 bases align to TRBD1. This chain's CDR3 is CSVEGGQATNYEQYF. The CDR3 DNA reads as TGCAGCGTTGAGGGGGGACAGGCGACGAACTACGAGCAGTACTTC.